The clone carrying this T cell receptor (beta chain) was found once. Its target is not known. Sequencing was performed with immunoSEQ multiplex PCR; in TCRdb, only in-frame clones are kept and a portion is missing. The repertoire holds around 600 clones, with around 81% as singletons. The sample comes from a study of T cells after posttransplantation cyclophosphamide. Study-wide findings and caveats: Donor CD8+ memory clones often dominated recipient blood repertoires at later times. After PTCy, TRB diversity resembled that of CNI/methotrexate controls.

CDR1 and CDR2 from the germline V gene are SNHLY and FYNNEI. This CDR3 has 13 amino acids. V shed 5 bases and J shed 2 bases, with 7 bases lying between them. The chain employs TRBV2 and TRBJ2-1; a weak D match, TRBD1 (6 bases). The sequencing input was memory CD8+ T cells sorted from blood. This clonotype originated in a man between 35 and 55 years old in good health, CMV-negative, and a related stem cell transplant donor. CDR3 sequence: CASSWTAYNEQFF. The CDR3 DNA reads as TGTGCCAGCAGTTGGACAGCCTACAATGAGCAGTTCTTC.